These 14 T cell receptor beta chains were all obtained from the same sample, sequenced in a study of cytomegalovirus exposure and HLA in healthy donors. It was with 60 Vbeta and 13 Jbeta primers that the PCR ran. Assay used: immunoSEQ multiplex PCR; TCRdb lists only in-frame clones, some missing. The sample consists of 150,000 or so clones, roughly 74% of them appearing once. Sequenced material: PBMCs. The receptors stem from a woman aged 40-49 years in good health and CMV-seropositive.

The V and J genes are TRBV5-1 and TRBJ2-7; D is ambiguous. The CDR3 is made up of 14 amino acids. Germline lookup yields CDR1 SGHRS and CDR2 YFSETQ. V was cut by 2 bases and J by 2 bases, with 11 bases left in between. CDR3 region: CASSLVQAPYEQYF. CDR3 DNA: TGCGCCAGCAGCTTAGTTCAGGCCCCCTACGAGCAGTACTTC.

The chain links TRBV11-2 to TRBJ2-1; 7 bases fit TRBD1. J was trimmed by 8 bases and V by 5 bases; bases with no gene match: 6. This CDR3 region has 13 residues. Germline CDR1 and CDR2: SGHAT and FQNNGV. CDR3 sequence: CASSVDRVDEQFF. The CDR3 bases are TGTGCCAGCAGCGTCGACAGGGTCGATGAGCAGTTCTTC.

This clone was detected only once. The chain uses TRBV2 and TRBJ1-2; D not resolved. Deletions cut 3 bases from V and 0 bases from J, with 5 bases between. Looked up from germline, CDR1 is SNHLY and CDR2 is FYNNEI. The CDR3 is made up of 13 amino acids. CDR3 nucleotides: TGTGCCAGCAGTGAGGAGACTAACTATGGCTACACCTTC. Protein sequence: CASSEETNYGYTF.

The chain joins TRBV6-5 to TRBJ1-1; weak D call: TRBD1 (5 bases). The germline gives CDR1 MNHEY, CDR2 SVGAGI. Trimming left V 5 bases short and J 2 bases short, with 9 bases between. The CDR3 totals 13 residues. The CDR3 loop is CASSETGNTEAFF. CDR3 DNA: TGTGCCAGCAGTGAAACAGGAAACACTGAAGCTTTCTTT.

This chain connects TRBV5-1 to TRBJ1-1; TRBD1 matches 10 bases. V was clipped by 3 bases and J by 5 bases; unmatched bases: 7. Germline lookup yields CDR1 SGHRS and CDR2 YFSETQ. The CDR3 contains 15 residues. CDR3 sequence (DNA): TGCGCCAGCAGCTCCTCGACAGGGGGCTTTACTGAAGCTTTCTTT. This encodes CASSSSTGGFTEAFF.

This chain links TRBV28 with TRBJ1-4; D call uncertain. Germline V CDR1 and CDR2: MDHEN, SYDVKM. V was shortened by 2 bases and J by 2 bases, with 12 bases between the two germline ends. CDR3 length: 16 amino acids. For the CDR3, the DNA is TGTGCCAGCAGTTTAAACCCAGTATTGACTAATGAAAAACTGTTTTTT. Translation: CASSLNPVLTNEKLFF.

V usage is TRBV7-9 and J usage is TRBJ1-1; D gene uncertain. Trimming took off 2 bases at V and 11 bases at J, with 12 bases between the two ends. CDR1 SEHNR and CDR2 FQNEAQ come from the germline V gene (reference sequence). CDR3 length equals 12 residues. CDR3 sequence: CASSLQRSEAFF. The CDR3 coding sequence is TGTGCCAGCAGCTTACAAAGGAGTGAGGCTTTCTTT.

This clone was seen only a few times. The chain uses TRBV7-2 and TRBJ2-3, with 11 nucleotides matching TRBD2. Germline lookup yields CDR1 SGHTA and CDR2 FQGNSA. Losses at the gene ends were 4 bases for V and 1 base for J; bases not matched to a gene: 4. The CDR3 loop spans 16 amino acids. The CDR3 reads CASSSILAGGTDTQYF. Written as DNA, the CDR3 is TGTGCCAGCAGCTCGATACTAGCGGGAGGCACAGATACGCAGTATTTT. Full variable domain (missing parts from reference TRBV7-2 and TRBJ2-3): GAGVSQSPSNKVTEKGKDVELRCDPISGHTALYWYRQSLGQGLEFLIYFQGNSAPDKSGLPSDRFSAERTGGSVSTLTIQRTQQEDSAVYLCASSSILAGGTDTQYFGPGTRLTVL.

This clone was observed a handful of times. This rearrangement joins TRBV5-1 to TRBJ2-2, with 10 bases identical to TRBD2. After removal of 6 bases from V and 2 bases from J, the junction contained 1 base not matched to a gene. This CDR3 has 14 residues. CDR1 is SGHRS, CDR2 YFSETQ, per germline. The CDR3 region has the DNA TGCGCCAGCACTAGCGGGAGCAACACCGGGGAGCTGTTTTTT. This sequence encodes CASTSGSNTGELFF.

The V call is TRBV7-3, the J call TRBJ2-1, with 9 bases that match TRBD1. The J segment lost 7 bases and the V segment lost 2 bases, leaving 3 bases of the junction unmatched. Germline CDR1 reads SGHTA; CDR2 reads FQGTGA. The CDR3 length is 14 residues. The CDR3 coding sequence is TGTGCCAGCAGCTTAGGGGACAGGGTGAATGAGCAGTTCTTC. It codes for CASSLGDRVNEQFF.

The V gene is TRBV6-5, the J gene TRBJ1-2, with D hard to call. The CDR3 sequence is 14 residues long. V shed 2 bases and J shed 4 bases, with 11 bases lying between them. The germline CDR1 and CDR2 sequences are MNHEY and SVGAGI. This chain's CDR3 is CASSYASQAYGYTF. The CDR3, as DNA: TGTGCCAGCAGTTACGCATCTCAAGCCTATGGCTACACCTTC.

The rearrangement uses TRBV4-3 and TRBJ2-1; 10 nucleotides align to TRBD2. The length of the CDR3 is 17 residues. With V trimmed by 3 bases and J by 2 bases, 7 bases remained unmatched. Germline V CDR1 and CDR2: LGHNA, YSLEER. The CDR3 region has the DNA TGCGCCAGCAGCCAGGGTCTAGCGGGAGCCACCTACAATGAGCAGTTCTTC. Translation: CASSQGLAGATYNEQFF.

In DNA, the CDR3 is TGCGCCAGCAGCTTGGGACAGGGGAATACCTATGGCTACACCTTC. This sequence encodes CASSLGQGNTYGYTF. The rearrangement joins TRBV5-1 to TRBJ1-2; 8 bases fit TRBD1. Trimming removed 0 bases from V and 4 bases from J; junction bases left unmatched: 5. Germline V gene data show CDR1 as SGHRS and CDR2 as YFSETQ. The CDR3 length is 15 residues.

This clone has only one observation. This chain connects TRBV19 to TRBJ2-3, with 7 bases fitting TRBD2. V dropped 6 bases and J dropped 2; count of bases not matched to a gene: 5. Per germline, CDR1 LNHDA and CDR2 SQIVND (reference sequence). This CDR3 has 14 residues. The CDR3 DNA sequence: TGTGCCAGTAGCTCGGGACTACTCACAGATACGCAGTATTTT. It translates to CASSSGLLTDTQYF.